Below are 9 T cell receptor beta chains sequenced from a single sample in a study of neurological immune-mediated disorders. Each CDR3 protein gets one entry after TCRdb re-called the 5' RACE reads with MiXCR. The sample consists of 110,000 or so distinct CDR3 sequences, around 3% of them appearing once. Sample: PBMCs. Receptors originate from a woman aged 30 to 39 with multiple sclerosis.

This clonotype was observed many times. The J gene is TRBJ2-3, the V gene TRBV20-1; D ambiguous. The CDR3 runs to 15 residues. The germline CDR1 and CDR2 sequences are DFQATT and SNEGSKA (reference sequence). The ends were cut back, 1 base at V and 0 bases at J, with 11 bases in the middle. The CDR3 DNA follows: TGCAGTGCTAGAGTTGACTTTGGAAGCACAGATACGCAGTATTTT. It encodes CSARVDFGSTDTQYF.

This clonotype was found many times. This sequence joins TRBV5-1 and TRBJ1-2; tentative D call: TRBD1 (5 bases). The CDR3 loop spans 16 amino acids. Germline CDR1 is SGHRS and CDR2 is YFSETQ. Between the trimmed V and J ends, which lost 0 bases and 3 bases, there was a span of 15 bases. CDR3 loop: CASSLDPAGTDYGYTF. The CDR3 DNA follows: TGCGCCAGCAGCTTGGATCCCGCGGGGACCGACTATGGCTACACCTTC. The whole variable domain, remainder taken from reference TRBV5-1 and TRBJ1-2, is KAGVTQTPRYLIKTRGQQVTLSCSPISGHRSVSWYQQTPGQGLQFLFEYFSETQRNKGNFPGRFSGRQFSNSRSEMNVSTLELGDSALYLCASSLDPAGTDYGYTFGSGTRLTVV.

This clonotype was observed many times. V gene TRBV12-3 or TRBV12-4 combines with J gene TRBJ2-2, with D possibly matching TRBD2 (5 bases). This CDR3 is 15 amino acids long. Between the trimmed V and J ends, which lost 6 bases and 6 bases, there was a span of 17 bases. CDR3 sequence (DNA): TGTGCCAGCAGACCGGCGCTTGGGAGTCCCGGGGAGCTGTTTTTT. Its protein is CASRPALGSPGELFF.

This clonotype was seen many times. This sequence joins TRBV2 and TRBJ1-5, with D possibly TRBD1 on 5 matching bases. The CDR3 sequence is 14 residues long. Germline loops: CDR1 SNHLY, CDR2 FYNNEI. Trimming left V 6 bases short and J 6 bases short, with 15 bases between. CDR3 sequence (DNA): TGTGCCAGCAGACCCCCGGGGGGGAGTCAGCCCCAGCATTTT. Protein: CASRPPGGSQPQHF.

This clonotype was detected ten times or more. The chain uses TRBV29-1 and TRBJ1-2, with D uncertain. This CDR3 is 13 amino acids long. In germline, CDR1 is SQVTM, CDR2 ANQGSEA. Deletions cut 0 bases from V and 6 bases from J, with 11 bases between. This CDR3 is CSVEDLGRDGYTF. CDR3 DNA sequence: TGCAGCGTTGAAGATCTAGGGCGCGATGGCTACACCTTC.

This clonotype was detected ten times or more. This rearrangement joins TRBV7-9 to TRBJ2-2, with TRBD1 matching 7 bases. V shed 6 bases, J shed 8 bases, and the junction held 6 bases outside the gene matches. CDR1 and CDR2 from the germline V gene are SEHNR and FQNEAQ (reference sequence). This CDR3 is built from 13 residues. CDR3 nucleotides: TGTGCCAGCAGACGACAGGGTCCGGGGGAGCTGTTTTTT. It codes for CASRRQGPGELFF.

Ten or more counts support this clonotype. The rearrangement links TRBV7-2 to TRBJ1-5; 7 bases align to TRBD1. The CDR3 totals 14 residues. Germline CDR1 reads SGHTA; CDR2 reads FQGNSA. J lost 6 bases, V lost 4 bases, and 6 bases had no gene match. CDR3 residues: CASSWRQGRQPQHF. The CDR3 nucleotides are TGTGCCAGCAGCTGGCGACAGGGTCGTCAGCCCCAGCATTTT.

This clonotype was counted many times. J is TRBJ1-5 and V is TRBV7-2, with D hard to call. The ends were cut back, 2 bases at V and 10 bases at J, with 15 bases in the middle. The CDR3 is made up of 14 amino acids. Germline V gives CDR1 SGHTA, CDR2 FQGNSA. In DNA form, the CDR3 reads TGTGCCAGCAGCTTAATACGGGGTAAGGTCCCCCAGCATTTT. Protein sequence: CASSLIRGKVPQHF. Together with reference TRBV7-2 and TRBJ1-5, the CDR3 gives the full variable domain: GAGVSQSPSNKVTEKGKDVELRCDPISGHTALYWYRQSLGQGLEFLIYFQGNSAPDKSGLPSDRFSAERTGGSVSTLTIQRTQQEDSAVYLCASSLIRGKVPQHFGDGTRLSIL.

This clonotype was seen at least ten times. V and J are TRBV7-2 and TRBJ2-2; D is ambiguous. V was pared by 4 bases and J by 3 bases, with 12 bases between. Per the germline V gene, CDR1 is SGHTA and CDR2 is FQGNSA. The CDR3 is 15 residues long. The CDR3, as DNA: TGTGCCAGCAGCTATCAAGCTCGGGACACCGGGGAGCTGTTTTTT. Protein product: CASSYQARDTGELFF.